This T cell receptor (beta chain) was obtained from a study of blood T cells in healthy people across ages (dated by TCRdb to between 2014 and 2017). Broadly, across the study: Template switching captured roughly one uniquely barcoded TCR beta cDNA molecule per two T cells in model experiments. Age-related changes in TCR beta repertoire diversity were measured in the study by deep sequencing normalized with unique cDNA molecular identifiers. Four age groups were formed from the donors: young (average roughly 15 years), middle-aged (less than 40), aged (62) and long-lived (around 80). To avoid experimental bias, donors of different ages were distributed randomly across sequencing lanes. The study analyzed two additional independent replicas of 1 million unique cDNA reads from the same blood draw for two donors, one aged 18 to 29 and one aged 80 or older.

The approximately 41 donors, aged about 6 to 95 years, were systemically healthy Caucasian individuals from Russia. Each donor gave ten milliliters of peripheral blood, drawn into EDTA-treated Vacutainer tubes. Ficoll-Paque density-gradient centrifugation was used to isolate PBMCs, with at least 6.5 million obtained per sample. Trizol reagent was used to extract total RNA from the PBMCs, yielding at least 6 micrograms per sample. For every donor, flow cytometry on a PBMC aliquot measured the percentage of naive CD45RAhigh/CD27high T cells. Of note for this clonotype: It has no known antigen specificity. Base qualities are not at hand, and no much larger clone is one base apart.

The study at large found these results: Estimates of total diversity based on one million sequenced T cells were regarded as lower bounds and as underestimates. Observed TCR beta diversity per million T cells fell roughly linearly with age, and a significant reduction was already apparent by age about 43. Conclusive comparison of naive and antigen-experienced compartments was prevented by the profiling of bulk unsorted PBMCs. The percentage of naive T cells measured by flow cytometry correlated strongly with observed TCR beta diversity. Compared with the aged group, the long-lived group had more naive CD4+ T cells, fewer expanded clones and increased TCR diversity, a pattern suggesting age selection. Donor CMV infection status was unknown, potentially confounding age-related changes in expanded clonotypes.

Clipping removes 4 bases from V and 9 bases from J, with 15 as the unmatched junction base count. The CDR3, cysteine through phenylalanine, is 17 amino acids long. Of all the DNA, just the CDR3 is kept, 51 bases in frame from base 1. CDR1 is given as SEHNR and CDR2 as FQNEAQ, both from the germline V gene (reference sequence). Library construction relied on 5' RACE. The instrument was an Illumina HiSeq 2500. The second PCR ran for roughly 6 to 11 cycles and used a J-beta primer mix along with a sample-barcoded 5' primer. A template-switch 5' adaptor carrying 12 random nucleotides introduced a unique molecular identifier onto each TCR beta cDNA molecule. Each sample yielded at least 3 million CDR3-containing paired-end reads. First-strand cDNA was synthesized from all RNA with the Mint cDNA synthesis kit, primed by a TRBC-specific oligonucleotide. All cDNA was treated with uracil-DNA glycosylase and then went through a first 18-cycle PCR with the universal primers M1SS and BC2_uni_R. The study's processing was this. Normalization of each sample was performed by random selection of 1 million high-quality reads, each carrying a distinct molecular identifier. Instead of being binned into consensus sequences, reads with shared molecular identifiers were discarded. MiTCR, set to a Q25 quality threshold and the strictest error-elimination algorithm, was used for CDR3 identification, clonotype clustering and error correction. Lower-bound total TCR beta diversity was estimated with a nonparametric unseen species model using Euler transformation. TCRdb cleaned the public reads at Q25 with fastp, built clones with MiXCR and kept in-frame beta chains. Rows merge per CDR3 protein into single entries with the most common DNA and genes. TCRdb assigned the V and J calls; the authors' analysis was not used. Here the sample has some 1.7 million distinct CDR3 sequences; 28% occur a single time. Jointly, the top ten make up 7.7% of the sample.

Material: blood. The sequence is built from TRBV7-9 and TRBJ2-3, with 11 central nucleotides matching TRBD1. The receptor was derived from a woman under 40 in good health. The CDR3 loop reads CASSSQDRGQGATTQYF. The DNA reads TGTGCCAGCAGCTCCCAGGACAGGGGGCAGGGGGCCACCACGCAGTATTTT. The variable domain in full, with residues beyond the CDR3 obtained from the reference TRBV7-9 and TRBJ2-3 genes, is DTGVSQNPRHKITKRGQNVTFRCDPISEHNRLYWYRQTLGQGPEFLTYFQNEAQLEKSRLLSDRFSAERPKGSFSTLEIQRTEQGDSAMYLCASSSQDRGQGATTQYFGPGTRLTVL.